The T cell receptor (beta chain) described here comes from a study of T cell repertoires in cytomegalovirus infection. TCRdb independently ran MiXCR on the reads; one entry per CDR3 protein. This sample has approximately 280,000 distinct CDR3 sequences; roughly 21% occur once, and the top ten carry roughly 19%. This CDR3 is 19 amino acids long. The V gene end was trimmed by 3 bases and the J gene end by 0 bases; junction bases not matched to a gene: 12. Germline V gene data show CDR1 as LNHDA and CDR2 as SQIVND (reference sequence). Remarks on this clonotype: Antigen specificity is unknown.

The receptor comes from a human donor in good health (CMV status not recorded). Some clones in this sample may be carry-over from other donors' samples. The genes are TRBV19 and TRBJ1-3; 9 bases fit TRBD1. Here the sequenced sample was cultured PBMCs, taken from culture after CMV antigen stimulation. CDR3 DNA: TGTGCCAGTAGTATGAGGGACAGGGCGCCGTACCTCTCTGGAAACACCATATATTTT. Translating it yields CASSMRDRAPYLSGNTIYF.